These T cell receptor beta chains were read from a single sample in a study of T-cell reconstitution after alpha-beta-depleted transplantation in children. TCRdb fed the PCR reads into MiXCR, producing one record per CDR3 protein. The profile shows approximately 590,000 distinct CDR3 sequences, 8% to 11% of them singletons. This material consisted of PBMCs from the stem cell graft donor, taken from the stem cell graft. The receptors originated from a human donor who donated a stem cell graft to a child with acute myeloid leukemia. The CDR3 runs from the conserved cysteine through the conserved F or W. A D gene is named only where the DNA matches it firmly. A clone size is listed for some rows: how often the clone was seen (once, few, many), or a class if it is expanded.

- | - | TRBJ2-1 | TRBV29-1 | TGCAGCGTTGAGGGGGGCAGGGGATCTAGAGATGAGCAGTTCTTC | CSVEGGRGSRDEQFF
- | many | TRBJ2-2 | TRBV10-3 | TGTGCCATCAGTCGATTTGAGGTAACCGGGGAGCTGTTTTTT | CAISRFEVTGELFF
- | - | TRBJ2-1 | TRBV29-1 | TGCAGCGTTGGTTCTGGAGGCCTGCTGGAGGATGAGCAGTTCTTC | CSVGSGGLLEDEQFF
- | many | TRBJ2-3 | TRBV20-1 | TGCAGTGCTATTTCTCCCGTGCGGGGAGATACGCAGTATTTT | CSAISPVRGDTQYF
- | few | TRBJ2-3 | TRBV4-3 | TGCGCCAGCAGCCAAGGGCGGGCGATCCTAAGCACAGATACGCAGTATTTT | CASSQGRAILSTDTQYF
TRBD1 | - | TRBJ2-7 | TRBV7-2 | TGTGCCAGCAGCTCACGACAGGGGAGCTCCTACGAGCAGTACTTC | CASSSRQGSSYEQYF
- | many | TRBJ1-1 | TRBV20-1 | TGCAGTGCTAGCCCTACTGAAGCTTTCTTT | CSASPTEAFF
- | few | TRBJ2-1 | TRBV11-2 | TGTGCCAGCAGCGGCCCTAGGACTTACGGTGAGCAGTTCTTC | CASSGPRTYGEQFF
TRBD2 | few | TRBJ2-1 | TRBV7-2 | TGTGCCAGCAGCCGCACGGGGGGGCAGTCGTTCTTC | CASSRTGGQSFF
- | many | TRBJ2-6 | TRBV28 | TGTGCCAGCACCTCAGACAGGAACTCTGGGGCCAACGTCCTGACTTTC | CASTSDRNSGANVLTF
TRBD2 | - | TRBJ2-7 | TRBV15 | TGTGCCACCAGCAGAGATATTCCCAGCGGGGGGGCCAACGAGCAGTACTTC | CATSRDIPSGGANEQYF
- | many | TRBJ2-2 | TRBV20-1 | TGCAGTGCCTCTCGGGATAGCGGGAACACCGGGGAGCTGTTTTTT | CSASRDSGNTGELFF
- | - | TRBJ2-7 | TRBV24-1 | TGTGCCACCAGTCTCACCGGTGGAGAGCAGTACTTC | CATSLTGGEQYF
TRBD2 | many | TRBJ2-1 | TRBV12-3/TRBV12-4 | TGTGCCAGCAGCGTGACTAGCGGGAGCAATGAGCAGTTCTTC | CASSVTSGSNEQFF
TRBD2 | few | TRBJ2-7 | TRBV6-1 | TGTGCCAGCAGCACTAGCGCGACTCGCGAGCAGTACTTC | CASSTSATREQYF
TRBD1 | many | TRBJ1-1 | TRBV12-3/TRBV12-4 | TGTGCCAGCAGTTTCGGGGCAGGGGGAGCGAACACTGAAGCTTTCTTT | CASSFGAGGANTEAFF
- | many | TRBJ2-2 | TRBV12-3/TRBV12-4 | TGTGCCAGCAGTCCCCGTCGGTCGGGGGCTGGGACCGGGGAGCTGTTTTTT | CASSPRRSGAGTGELFF
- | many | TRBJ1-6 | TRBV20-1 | TGCAGTGCTAGGCAGGCGAGCTATTCACCCCTCCACTTT | CSARQASYSPLHF
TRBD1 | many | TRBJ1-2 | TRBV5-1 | TGCGCCAGCAGCCGGGACAGGGATGATGGCTACACCTTC | CASSRDRDDGYTF
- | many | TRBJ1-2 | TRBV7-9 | TGTGCCAGCAGCTACGTCTCTGGTGGCTACACCTTC | CASSYVSGGYTF
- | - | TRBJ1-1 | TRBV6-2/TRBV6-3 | TGTGCCAGCAAGGACAGCCTAGAAGCTTTCTTT | CASKDSLEAFF
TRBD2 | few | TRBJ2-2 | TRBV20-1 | TGCAGTGCTTTCGGGACTAGCGGGAGTTATGGCACCGGGGAGCTGTTTTTT | CSAFGTSGSYGTGELFF
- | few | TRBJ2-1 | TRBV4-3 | TGCGCCAGCAGCCCCCCACTAAGCCCGGGTGAGCAGTTCTTC | CASSPPLSPGEQFF
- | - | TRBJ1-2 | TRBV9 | TGTGCCAGCAGCGTAGAGGAGGGCAGTCTTGGTGGCTACACCTTC | CASSVEEGSLGGYTF
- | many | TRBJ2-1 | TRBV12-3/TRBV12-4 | TGTGCCAGCAGTTTATTCGAGCGGTACAATGAGCAGTTCTTC | CASSLFERYNEQFF
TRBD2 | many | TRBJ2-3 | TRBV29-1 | TGCAGCGTTGACGTGTTGACTAGCGGCTCGAGGGCAGATACGCAGTATTTT | CSVDVLTSGSRADTQYF
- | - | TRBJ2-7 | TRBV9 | TGTGCCAGCAGCGAACGAGGGGCAGGGTACTACGAGCAGTACTTC | CASSERGAGYYEQYF
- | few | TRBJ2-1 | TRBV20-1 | TGCAGTGCTAGAGGCCGGGGAGGTCCGGACAATGAGCAGTTCTTC | CSARGRGGPDNEQFF
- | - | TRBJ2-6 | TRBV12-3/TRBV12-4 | TGTGCCAGCAGGGGCGCGGGGTTTGGGGCCAACGTCCTGACTTTC | CASRGAGFGANVLTF
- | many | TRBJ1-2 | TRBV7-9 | TGTGCCAGCAGCAACCGGGACAAGCTTTCCTATGGCTACACCTTC | CASSNRDKLSYGYTF
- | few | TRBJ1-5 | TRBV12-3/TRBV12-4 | TGTGCCAGCAGTTTAGGGGGGGGGTTACCCCAGCATTTT | CASSLGGGLPQHF
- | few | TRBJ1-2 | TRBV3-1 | TGTGCCAGCAGCCCCGGACAGACTTCCCCAGGCTACACCTTC | CASSPGQTSPGYTF
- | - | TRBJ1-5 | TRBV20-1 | TGCAGTGCTCGGGACGTTAATCATCCCCAGCATTTT | CSARDVNHPQHF
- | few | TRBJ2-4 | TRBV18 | TGTGCCAGCTCACCAGAAATCGCTAGCAAAAACATTCAGTACTTC | CASSPEIASKNIQYF
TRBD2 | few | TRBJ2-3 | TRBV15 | TGTGCCACTAGCCCCGGGACTAGCGGCACAGATACGCAGTATTTT | CATSPGTSGTDTQYF
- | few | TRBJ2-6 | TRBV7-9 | TGTGCCAGCAGCTACACCCAGGCGGGGGCCAACGTCCTGACTTTC | CASSYTQAGANVLTF
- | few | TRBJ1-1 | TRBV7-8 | TGTGCCAGCAGCTATAGGGGGTTGGACACTGAAGCTTTCTTT | CASSYRGLDTEAFF
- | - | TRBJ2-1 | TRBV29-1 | TGCAGCGCTCAATCTACTTACAATGAGCAGTTCTTC | CSAQSTYNEQFF
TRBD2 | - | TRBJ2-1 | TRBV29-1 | TGCAGCGCCAAGCCAATAGCGGGAGAGTTGAATGAGCAGTTCTTC | CSAKPIAGELNEQFF
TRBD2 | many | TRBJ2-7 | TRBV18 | TGTGCCAGCAGCCCCCGGACTAGCGGCGAGCAGTACTTC | CASSPRTSGEQYF
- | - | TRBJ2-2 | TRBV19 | TGTGCCAGTAGTATCGCGAGGAGGCCCGGGGAGCTGTTTTTT | CASSIARRPGELFF
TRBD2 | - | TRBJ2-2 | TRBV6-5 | TGTGCCAGCAGTTACGCGGGAGGGCCTTCCGGGGAGCTGTTTTTT | CASSYAGGPSGELFF
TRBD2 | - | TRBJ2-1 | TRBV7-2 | TGTGCCAGCAGCTTGGGACTAGCGGGAGCGAGGGAGCAGTTCTTC | CASSLGLAGAREQFF
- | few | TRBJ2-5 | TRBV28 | TGTGCCAGCATGGATACGGGAGTTGAGACCCAGTACTTC | CASMDTGVETQYF
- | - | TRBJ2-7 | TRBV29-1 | TGCAGCCCGAGCAGACCCTACGAGCAGTACTTC | CSPSRPYEQYF
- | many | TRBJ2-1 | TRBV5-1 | TGCGCCAGCAGCGAGGACAGAACCTACAATGAGCAGTTCTTC | CASSEDRTYNEQFF
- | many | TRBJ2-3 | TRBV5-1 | TGCGCCAGCAGCTTGGACGCGGTTAGCACAGATACGCAGTATTTT | CASSLDAVSTDTQYF
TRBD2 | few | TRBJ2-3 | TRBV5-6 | TGTGCCAGCAGCTTGCCTAGCGGAGATACGCAGTATTTT | CASSLPSGDTQYF